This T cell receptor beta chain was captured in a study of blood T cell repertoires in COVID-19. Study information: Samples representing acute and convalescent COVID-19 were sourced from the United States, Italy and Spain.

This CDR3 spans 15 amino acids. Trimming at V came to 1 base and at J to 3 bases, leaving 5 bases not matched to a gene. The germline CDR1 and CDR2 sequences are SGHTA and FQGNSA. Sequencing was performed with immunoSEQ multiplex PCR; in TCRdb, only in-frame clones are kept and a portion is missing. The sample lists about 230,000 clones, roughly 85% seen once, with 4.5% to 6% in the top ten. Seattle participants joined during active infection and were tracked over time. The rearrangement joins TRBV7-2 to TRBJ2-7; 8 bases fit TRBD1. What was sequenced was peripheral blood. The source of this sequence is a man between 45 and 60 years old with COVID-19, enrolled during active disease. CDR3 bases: TGTGCCAGCAGCTTAGGGAAGACAGGGGTCTACGAGCAGTACTTC. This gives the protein CASSLGKTGVYEQYF.